A single T cell receptor (beta chain) is shown here with its context. It has no known antigen specificity. It has no much larger one-base neighbor in the sample; base qualities were not kept. Library method: the immunoSEQ multiplex PCR assay. On the study's bioinformatics: A statistical classification framework was developed to diagnose cytomegalovirus status using the catalog of TCR beta chain sequences. Held by TCRdb, this immuneACCESS table contains in-frame sequences only and omits some clones. Under half of the omission traces to an unresolved V gene where checked; the cause of the rest is unknown. V, J and clone size are those of that table, while D and trimming were read from the DNA. Here the sample has some 250,000 clones; around 91% occur a single time. The ten most abundant clones make up around 3.1% of the sample. The sample belongs to a study of cytomegalovirus exposure and HLA in healthy donors (dated 2017 in TCRdb). For the wider study: According to a later analysis, one platform produced both the roughly 110 validation repertoires and the roughly 640 repertoires of the first cohort. The study combined high-throughput TCR immunosequencing, statistical association of individual TCRs with disease status, and machine learning to predict cytomegalovirus infection status. The study was designed to test whether signatures of past pathogen exposure could be identified by cataloging public T cell receptors. Along with the roughly 710-subject first cohort, a separate validation cohort of over a hundred different subjects was used. Overall study results and their limits: The validation cohort had no HLA typing available for a later analysis, so co-occurrence within that cohort was assessed over all 120 or so repertoires. A few of the identified cytomegalovirus-associated TCR beta chains were confirmed in vitro to be specific for cytomegalovirus antigens. Of the cluster scores, around 95% were above 0 in a later analysis, which found that TCRs clustered in the first cohort also tended to co-occur in the 95 to 150 validation repertoires. The classifier was reported to diagnose cytomegalovirus status with high specificity and sensitivity in both the original and validation cohorts. The authors suggested that the approach could potentially be extended to other disease states and immunological phenotypes. The study listed 164 TCR beta chains as associated with cytomegalovirus. Across donors, most TCR sequences were observed very rarely, whereas some public TCRs were present in many individuals.

Separate from the approximately 670-subject first cohort, the validation cohort of roughly 130 subjects was the group to which the donors belonged. The source material was PBMCs. The TCR sequence derives from a woman aged 30 to 39 in good health and CMV-seronegative.

CDR3 reads: CAWSSGAGAYNEQFF. The DNA sequence follows: TGTGCCTGGAGTTCGGGGGCGGGAGCTTACAATGAGCAGTTCTTC. Rearrangement joined TRBV30 to TRBJ2-1, with TRBD2 as a weak D call on 7 bases. Inclusive of the bounding cysteine and phenylalanine, the CDR3 is 15 residues long. The kept DNA is CDR3 alone, 45 bases in frame from the first base. The germline V gene (reference sequence) provides CDR1 GTSNPN and CDR2 SVGIG. V is clipped by 2 bases and J by 4 bases, and the sequence between their germline boundaries is 15 bases long.